This TCR beta chain was identified during a study of blood T cell repertoires in COVID-19. Original data processing: Nucleated cell counts were estimated from reference gene primer amplification. The protocol was immunoSEQ multiplex PCR, while the TCRdb copy is restricted to in-frame clones and leaves out a portion. V and J calls and clone size come straight from that table; D and trimming were deduced from the DNA. Among about 99,000 clones, roughly 90% were seen once, and the ten largest hold around 6%. The V and J ends lost 6 bases and 1 base, in that order; junction bases with no gene match: 5. Looked up from germline, CDR1 is GTSNPN and CDR2 is SVGIG (reference sequence). CDR3 length equals 13 residues.

Sequencing was done on a sample of peripheral blood. The sequence derives from a human donor in a cohort sampled during active COVID-19. The V call is TRBV30, the J call TRBJ1-1, with 7 positions matching TRBD1. The CDR3 region is CACGTETNTEAFF. CDR3 DNA sequence: TGTGCCTGCGGGACAGAGACGAACACTGAAGCTTTCTTT. The entire variable domain, with the rest obtained from reference TRBV30 and TRBJ1-1, is as follows: SQTIHQWPATLVQPVGSPLSLECTVEGTSNPNLYWYRQAAGRGLQLLFYSVGIGQISSEVPQNLSASRPQDRQFILSSKKLLLSDSGFYLCACGTETNTEAFFGQGTRLTVV.